One T cell receptor beta chain is described in this entry. Trimming took off 3 bases at V and 5 bases at J, with 8 bases between the two ends. Germline V gene data show CDR1 as LGHDT and CDR2 as YNNKEL (reference sequence). This CDR3 has 13 amino acids. The data originate from a study of blood T cell repertoires in COVID-19. In the study overall: T cells, B-cell-depleted T cells, or PBMCs supplied cDNA or gDNA.

The table came from immunoSEQ multiplex PCR; TCRdb's copy has only in-frame clones and leaves some out. This sample has over 90,000 clones; around nine tenths occur once, and the top ten carry 2.5% to 3.5%. The rearrangement links TRBV3-1 (or the pseudogene TRBV3-2) to TRBJ1-5, with D unresolved. This receptor was taken from a middle-aged man with active or convalescent COVID-19. Sequenced: peripheral blood. The DNA of the CDR3 is TGTGCCAGCAGCCAGGGGAGCCATCAGCCCCAGCATTTT. This sequence encodes CASSQGSHQPQHF.